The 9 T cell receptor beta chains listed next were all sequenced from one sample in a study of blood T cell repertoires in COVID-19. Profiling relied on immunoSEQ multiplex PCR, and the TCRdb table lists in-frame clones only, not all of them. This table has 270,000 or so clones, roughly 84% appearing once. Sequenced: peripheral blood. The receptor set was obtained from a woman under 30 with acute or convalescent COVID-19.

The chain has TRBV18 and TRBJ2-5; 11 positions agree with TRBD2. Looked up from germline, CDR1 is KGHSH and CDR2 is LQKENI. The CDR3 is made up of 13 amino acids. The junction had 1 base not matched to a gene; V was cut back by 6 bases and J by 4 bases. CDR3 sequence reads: CASSGLAGETQYF. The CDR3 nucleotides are TGTGCCAGCTCTGGACTAGCGGGAGAGACCCAGTACTTC.

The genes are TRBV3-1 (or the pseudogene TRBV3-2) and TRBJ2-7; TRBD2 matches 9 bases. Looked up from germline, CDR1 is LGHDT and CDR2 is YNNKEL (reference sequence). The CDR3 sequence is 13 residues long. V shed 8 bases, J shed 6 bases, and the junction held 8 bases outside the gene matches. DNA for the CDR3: TGTGCCAGCGGTATAGCGGGAGTCGGCGAGCAGTACTTC. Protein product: CASGIAGVGEQYF.

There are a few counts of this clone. The CDR3, as DNA: TGTGCCAGCAGTTATACTAGCGGGAGCGATACGCAGTATTTT. Its translation: CASSYTSGSDTQYF. The gene calls are TRBV6-5 and TRBJ2-3; TRBD2 matches at 11 bases. The V segment lost 3 bases and the J segment 6 bases; nucleotides outside the gene matches: 2. Germline CDR1 is MNHEY and CDR2 is SVGAGI. The CDR3 covers 14 residues.

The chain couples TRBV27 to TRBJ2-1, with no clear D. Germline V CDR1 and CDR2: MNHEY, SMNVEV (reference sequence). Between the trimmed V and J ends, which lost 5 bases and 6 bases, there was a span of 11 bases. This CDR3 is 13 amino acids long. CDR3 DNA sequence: TGTGCCAGCAGTCCGCCCTATGGCAATGAGCAGTTCTTC. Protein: CASSPPYGNEQFF.

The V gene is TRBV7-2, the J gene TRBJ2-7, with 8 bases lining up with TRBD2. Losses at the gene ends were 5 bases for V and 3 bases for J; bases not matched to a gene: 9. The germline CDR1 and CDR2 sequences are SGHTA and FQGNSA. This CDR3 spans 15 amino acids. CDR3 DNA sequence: TGTGCCAGCAGCATCCCGACGGCGGGAGGCTACGAGCAGTACTTC. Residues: CASSIPTAGGYEQYF.

For the CDR3, the DNA is TGCGCCAGCAGCTTGGCATTAGAGTACAATGAGCAGTTCTTC. It specifies CASSLALEYNEQFF. V usage is TRBV5-1 and J usage is TRBJ2-1; D unresolved. The ends were cut back, 0 bases at V and 4 bases at J, with 8 bases in the middle. Per germline, CDR1 SGHRS and CDR2 YFSETQ. There are 14 residues in the CDR3.

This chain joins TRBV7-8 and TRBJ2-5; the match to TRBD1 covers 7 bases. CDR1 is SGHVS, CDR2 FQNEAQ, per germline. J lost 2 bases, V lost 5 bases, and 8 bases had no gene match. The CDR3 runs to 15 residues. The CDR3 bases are TGTGCCAGCAGCCTATTGACAGGGATGCAAGAGACCCAGTACTTC. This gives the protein CASSLLTGMQETQYF.

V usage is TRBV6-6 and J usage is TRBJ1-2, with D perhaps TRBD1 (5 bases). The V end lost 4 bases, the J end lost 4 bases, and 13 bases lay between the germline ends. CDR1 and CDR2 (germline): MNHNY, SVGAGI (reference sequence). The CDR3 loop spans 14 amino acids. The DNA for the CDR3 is TGTGCCAGCAGTTTGGGGGGAGGGAGCTATGGCTACACCTTC. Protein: CASSLGGGSYGYTF.

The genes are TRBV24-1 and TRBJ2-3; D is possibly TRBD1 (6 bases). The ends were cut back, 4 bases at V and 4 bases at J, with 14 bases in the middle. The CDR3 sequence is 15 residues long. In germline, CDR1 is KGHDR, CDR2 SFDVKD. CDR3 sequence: CATSDGTRSADTQYF. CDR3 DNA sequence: TGTGCCACCAGTGACGGGACACGGTCCGCAGATACGCAGTATTTT.